Below, one T cell receptor beta chain is given with its context. In the original processing: Nucleated cell number was recorded as an estimate derived from reference gene primer amplification. Produced via immunoSEQ multiplex PCR; TCRdb's table is partial and in-frame only. The D gene and trimming were derived from the DNA, and the V and J assignments and clone size from that table. The sample contains over 10,000 clones, 82% of which appear only once. The data originate from a study of blood T cell repertoires in COVID-19. Overall study: Donors in the United States, Italy and Spain gave samples during acute or convalescent COVID-19.

Trimming cost V 4 bases and J 8 bases; bases outside gene matches: 9. This CDR3 is 15 amino acids long. CDR1 and CDR2 (germline): SGHDT, YYEEEE. This clonotype was obtained from a man older than 75 with acute or convalescent COVID-19. V and J are TRBV5-6 and TRBJ1-6, with 7 bases matching TRBD1. The sequencing sample was made of peripheral blood. The CDR3 DNA is TGTGCCAGCAGCGGCGATCGGACAGGTGATTCACCCCTCCACTTT. Protein product: CASSGDRTGDSPLHF.